This is a list of T cell receptor beta chains from one sample in a study of PD-1 blockade in mismatch repair-deficient tumors. Clones were read by immunoSEQ multiplex PCR, and TCRdb kept only the in-frame ones, dropping some. This sample yields some 120,000 clones, of which around 83% are seen a single time; less than 15% belongs to the top ten. The sequenced sample was peripheral blood, obtained 44 weeks after starting pembrolizumab. Receptors originate from an adult with mismatch repair-deficient cancer. Both conserved end residues are part of each CDR3. The D gene is left open where the match is weak. The size field is filled for only some rows; it gives once, few, many or a size class.

size: -; V: TRBV28; length: 15; D: -; J: TRBJ2-7; CDR3: CASKSGSREIEEQYF; DNA: TGTGCCAGCAAGTCCGGGTCTAGGGAGATCGAAGAGCAGTACTTC
size: -; V: TRBV10-1; length: 16; D: TRBD2; J: TRBJ2-1; CDR3: CASSECPGLAPNEQFF; DNA: TGCGCCAGCAGTGAGTGTCCGGGACTAGCCCCCAATGAGCAGTTCTTC
size: -; V: TRBV28; length: 18; D: TRBD2; J: TRBJ2-2; CDR3: CASSLGGVLAGDAGELFF; DNA: TGTGCCAGCAGTTTGGGGGGGGTTCTAGCGGGAGATGCCGGGGAGCTGTTTTTT
size: -; V: TRBV9; length: 15; D: TRBD2; J: TRBJ2-1; CDR3: CASSATSGRTNEQFF; DNA: TGTGCCAGCAGCGCAACTAGCGGGAGAACGAATGAGCAGTTCTTC
size: -; V: TRBV23-1; length: 18; D: TRBD2; J: TRBJ2-5; CDR3: CASSRSGTSGEIQETQYF; DNA: TGCGCCAGCAGTCGTTCCGGGACTAGCGGTGAGATCCAAGAGACCCAGTACTTC
size: -; V: TRBV28; length: 14; D: -; J: TRBJ2-3; CDR3: CASSRRTGTDTQYF; DNA: TGTGCCAGCAGTCGGAGGACTGGCACAGATACGCAGTATTTT
size: medium-sized; V: TRBV9; length: 14; D: TRBD1; J: TRBJ2-1; CDR3: CASSLGQGQNEQFF; DNA: TGTGCCAGCAGCCTGGGACAGGGTCAAAATGAGCAGTTCTTC
size: -; V: TRBV5-1; length: 14; D: -; J: TRBJ2-5; CDR3: CASSLQDFGETQYF; DNA: TGCGCCAGCAGCTTGCAGGATTTCGGGGAGACCCAGTACTTC
size: -; V: TRBV7-9; length: 17; D: TRBD2; J: TRBJ2-4; CDR3: CASSRVPTSGSGNIQYF; DNA: TGTGCCAGCAGCCGTGTCCCGACTAGCGGGAGTGGAAACATTCAGTACTTC
size: -; V: TRBV9; length: 15; D: TRBD1; J: TRBJ2-2; CDR3: CASSVVTGGTGELFF; DNA: TGTGCCAGCAGCGTAGTGACAGGGGGGACCGGGGAGCTGTTTTTT
size: -; V: TRBV7-9; length: 13; D: -; J: TRBJ2-7; CDR3: CASSSRQASEQYF; DNA: TGTGCCAGCAGCTCTCGACAGGCCTCCGAGCAGTACTTC
size: -; V: TRBV4-1; length: 14; D: -; J: TRBJ2-7; CDR3: CASSQVRSTAEQYF; DNA: TGCGCCAGCAGCCAAGTACGGTCCACAGCCGAGCAGTACTTC
size: once; V: TRBV18; length: 14; D: -; J: TRBJ1-5; CDR3: CASSPADRYQPQHF; DNA: TGTGCCAGCTCACCAGCTGACAGGTATCAGCCCCAGCATTTT
size: -; V: TRBV4-3; length: 15; D: -; J: TRBJ2-7; CDR3: CASSQDRAGYHEQYF; DNA: TGCGCCAGCAGCCAAGATCGTGCAGGCTATCACGAGCAGTACTTC
size: -; V: TRBV9; length: 18; D: TRBD2; J: TRBJ2-2; CDR3: CASSVEGGTSGYSGELFF; DNA: TGTGCCAGCAGCGTAGAGGGCGGGACTAGCGGGTATTCCGGGGAGCTGTTTTTT